This TCR beta chain is drawn from a study of graft-versus-host responses after intestinal transplantation. The overall study: Multivisceral, liver-intestinal, or isolated intestinal grafts went to recipients. All recipients were given anti-thymocyte globulin induction, and tacrolimus and steroids were then administered for about three years.

Turning to this clone: The antigen remains unidentified.

TCRdb's table, derived via immunoSEQ multiplex PCR, lists solely in-frame clones and lacks some. The sample shows about 71,000 clones, 80% to 95% of them seen only once. Broader study findings: Graft-donor T cell macrochimerism in patients accompanied high graft-versus-host to host-versus-graft clonal ratios in allografts. Some GvH clones appeared in ileal mucosa or blood before recipient bone marrow.

V shed 9 bases and J shed 6 bases, with 18 bases lying between them. CDR1 is LGHNT, CDR2 FRNRAP, per germline. The CDR3 length is 15 residues. Here the sequenced sample was unstimulated CD8+ T cells sorted from spleen or lymph node cells, taken before intestinal transplant. The chain carries TRBV12-5 and TRBJ1-6; possible D gene TRBD1, 5 bases. This receptor was taken from a human donor who received an intestinal transplant. The CDR3 nucleotides are TGTGCTAGCGCCCCAGGGTGGGCTGGTAATTCACCCCTCCACTTT. It translates to CASAPGWAGNSPLHF. The complete variable domain, with remaining parts taken from reference TRBV12-5 and TRBJ1-6, reads DARVTQTPRHKVTEMGQEVTMRCQPILGHNTVFWYRQTMMQGLELLAYFRNRAPLDDSGMPKDRFSAEMPDATLATLKIQPSEPRDSAVYFCASAPGWAGNSPLHFGNGTRLTVT.